Each of the 26 T cell receptor beta chains below was sequenced from the same sample in a study of shared clonotypes between healthy human individuals. Some clones are missing from TCRdb's copy, which holds only in-frame ones; the method was immunoSEQ multiplex PCR. This sample yields 2,500,000 or so clones, of which approximately 90% are seen a single time; 0.37% belongs to the top ten. Sequencing used naive CD4+ T cells from PBMCs. The subset denotes: CD45RA+ positively selected. The origin of the receptors is a man aged 18 to 29 in good health. Some clones in this sample may be carry-over from other donors' samples.

The chain employs TRBV7-2 and TRBJ2-2; possible D gene TRBD1, 7 bases. Germline-derived CDR1 and CDR2 are SGHTA and FQGNSA. V was cut by 5 bases and J by 5 bases, with 18 bases left in between. The CDR3 spans 16 residues. The CDR3 reads CASSPPSTGRTGELFF. In DNA, the CDR3 is TGTGCCAGCAGCCCCCCCTCGACAGGGAGGACCGGGGAGCTGTTTTTT.

J is TRBJ1-2 and V is TRBV9; D is ambiguous. Between the trimmed V and J ends, which lost 0 bases and 7 bases, there was a span of 13 bases. In germline, CDR1 is SGDLS, CDR2 YYNGEE. This CDR3 region has 14 residues. CDR3 bases: TGTGCCAGCAGCGTAGTAGGTCAATCTGGTGGCTACACCTTC. It codes for CASSVVGQSGGYTF.

This chain links TRBV11-2 with TRBJ1-1; possibly TRBD1 for D (6 bases). This CDR3 has 11 amino acids. The V gene's germline CDR1 is SGHAT and CDR2 FQNNGV. V was trimmed by 8 bases and J by 11 bases, leaving 15 bases between them. CDR3 bases: TGTGCCAGCTTACAGGGTCGCCAGGCTTTCTTT. Its protein product is CASLQGRQAFF.

Points on this clone: Other DNA sequences within the sample encode an identical CDR3. This chain connects TRBV5-1 to TRBJ2-7; unclear D gene. The CDR3 consists of 14 residues. Germline loops: CDR1 SGHRS, CDR2 YFSETQ. The V and J ends lost 0 bases and 2 bases respectively, with 9 bases between them. The CDR3 DNA reads TGCGCCAGCAGCTTGGCCGGCGGAGCCTACGAGCAGTACTTC. It yields the protein CASSLAGGAYEQYF.

This sequence joins TRBV23-1 and TRBJ2-7; 11 bases match TRBD2. TRBV23-1 is an open reading frame, and its role is uncertain. V lost 4 bases and J lost 6; bases outside the gene matches: 8. The CDR3 spans 15 residues. CDR3 in amino acids: CASSLRALAGGEQYF. In DNA form, the CDR3 reads TGCGCCAGCAGTCTAAGGGCCCTAGCGGGAGGCGAGCAGTACTTC.

The V and J genes are TRBV27 and TRBJ2-4; TRBD2 might be the D (5 bases). Germline-derived CDR1 and CDR2 are MNHEY and SMNVEV (reference sequence). V was clipped by 3 bases and J by 8 bases, with 14 bases between them. CDR3 length equals 14 residues. The CDR3 loop is CASSFVGEGDIQYF. DNA of the CDR3: TGTGCCAGCAGTTTTGTGGGAGAAGGAGACATTCAGTACTTC.

To note about this clone: Within the sample, other DNA sequences also encode this same CDR3. V gene TRBV5-1 combines with J gene TRBJ2-2, with D maybe TRBD1 (6 bases). Germline loops: CDR1 SGHRS, CDR2 YFSETQ. V was cut by 1 base and J by 6 bases, with 10 bases left in between. CDR3 length: 14 amino acids. Here the CDR3 reads CASSLLEGAGELFF. The CDR3 nucleotides read TGCGCCAGCAGCTTGTTAGAGGGGGCCGGGGAGCTGTTTTTT.

This clone was found once. The chain employs TRBV9 and TRBJ2-7, with 10 nucleotides matching TRBD1. The CDR3 is 15 amino acids. Germline V lookup: CDR1 SGDLS, CDR2 YYNGEE. The trim removed 4 bases at V and 4 bases at J, leaving 8 bases unmatched. CDR3 nucleotides: TGTGCCAGCAGCCCCAGGGGGACAGGGGCATACGAGCAGTACTTC. This encodes CASSPRGTGAYEQYF.

The chain links TRBV30 to TRBJ2-5, with a possible D match to TRBD2 (6 bases). Germline CDR1 reads GTSNPN; CDR2 reads SVGIG (reference sequence). The length of the CDR3 is 12 residues. Trimming shortened V by 3 bases and J by 2 bases, and 7 bases separated the two germline ends. The CDR3 sequence is CAWRAGQETQYF. CDR3 bases: TGTGCCTGGAGGGCGGGACAAGAGACCCAGTACTTC. The full variable domain, its missing parts supplied by reference TRBV30 and TRBJ2-5, is SQTIHQWPATLVQPVGSPLSLECTVEGTSNPNLYWYRQAAGRGLQLLFYSVGIGQISSEVPQNLSASRPQDRQFILSSKKLLLSDSGFYLCAWRAGQETQYFGPGTRLLVL.

This chain uses TRBV11-3 with TRBJ2-2; D ambiguous. The CDR3 covers 16 residues. The germline gives CDR1 SGHNT, CDR2 YENEEA. V gave up 2 bases and J gave up 2 bases, with 12 bases separating them. The DNA for the CDR3 is TGTGCCAGCAGCTTAACCGGTGTCAGTAACACCGGGGAGCTGTTTTTT. As protein: CASSLTGVSNTGELFF.

The rearrangement joins TRBV6-5 to TRBJ2-1; the match to TRBD2 covers 9 bases. This CDR3 spans 16 amino acids. Germline-derived CDR1 and CDR2 are MNHEY and SVGAGI. After removal of 0 bases from V and 9 bases from J, the junction contained 9 bases not matched to a gene. CDR3 coding DNA: TGTGCCAGCAGTTACTCTGTGAATAGCGGGAGTGGTGAGCAGTTCTTC. Translated, it gives CASSYSVNSGSGEQFF.

The rearrangement links TRBV28 to TRBJ1-2, with 12 bases identical to TRBD1. CDR1 and CDR2 (germline): MDHEN, SYDVKM. The length of the CDR3 is 17 residues. V trimming: 5 bases; J trimming: 6 bases; junction bases outside the gene matches: 13. The CDR3 sequence: CASSTRPGQGAGDGYTF. The CDR3 DNA is TGTGCCAGCAGTACAAGACCGGGACAGGGGGCGGGAGATGGCTACACCTTC.

V usage is TRBV6-1 and J usage is TRBJ2-7; D may match TRBD1 or TRBD2 (6 bases each). V was cut by 6 bases and J by 5 bases, with 17 bases left in between. Germline CDR1 and CDR2: MNHNS and SASEGT. The CDR3 contains 14 residues. The CDR3 region has the DNA TGTGCCAGCAGCCGAGGGGGGAAATTGCACGAGCAGTACTTC. This translates into CASSRGGKLHEQYF.

V and J are TRBV7-2 and TRBJ1-4; no clear D. CDR1 SGHTA and CDR2 FQGNSA come from the germline V gene. The CDR3 contains 17 residues. Deletions cut 0 bases from V and 7 bases from J, with 18 bases between. CDR3 amino acids: CASSLAAQLSLSEKLFF. The CDR3 bases are TGTGCCAGCAGCTTAGCGGCACAGCTCTCCCTCAGTGAAAAACTGTTTTTT.

The chain recombines TRBV5-5 with TRBJ1-2, with a possible D match to TRBD1 (5 bases). This CDR3 has 15 residues. Germline lookup yields CDR1 SGHKS and CDR2 YYEKEE (reference sequence). The V gene lost 4 bases and the J gene lost 3 bases, with 16 bases spanning the gap. The CDR3 loop reads CASSTGQGEYYGYTF. The CDR3 coding sequence is TGTGCCAGCAGCACCGGACAAGGGGAATACTATGGCTACACCTTC.

CDR3 in DNA: TGTGCCAGTAGTACTATATCCCAAAACAATGAGCAGTTCTTC. Amino acid sequence: CASSTISQNNEQFF. The rearrangement uses TRBV19 and TRBJ2-1, with no clear D. CDR1 and CDR2 from the germline V gene are LNHDA and SQIVND (reference sequence). This CDR3 is 14 amino acids long. V lost 4 bases and J 5 bases, leaving 12 bases between the germline ends.

The gene calls are TRBV7-3 and TRBJ2-3, with D perhaps TRBD2 (6 bases). This CDR3 region has 15 residues. Germline CDR1 SGHTA, CDR2 FQGTGA. V lost 4 bases and J lost 2, with 13 bases in between. CDR3 in amino acids: CASSYRDSHTDTQYF. CDR3 nucleotide sequence: TGTGCCAGCAGCTACCGGGACTCCCACACAGATACGCAGTATTTT.

The chain is built from TRBV27 and TRBJ1-4; D gene unclear. CDR3 length equals 15 residues. V lost 6 bases and J 3 bases, leaving 14 bases between the germline ends. Germline V gene lookup returns CDR1 MNHEY and CDR2 SMNVEV (reference sequence). CDR3 residues: CASRDHQAANEKLFF. CDR3 sequence (DNA): TGTGCCAGCAGAGATCACCAGGCGGCTAATGAAAAACTGTTTTTT.

V is TRBV18 and J is TRBJ1-1; perhaps TRBD1 as D (5 bases). This CDR3 contains 15 residues. The ends were cut back, 3 bases at V and 1 base at J, with 12 bases in the middle. CDR1 and CDR2 from the germline V gene are KGHSH and LQKENI. CDR3 bases: TGTGCCAGCTCACCCCTCCGAGGGGAGAACACTGAAGCTTTCTTT. This translates into CASSPLRGENTEAFF. The whole variable domain, filled in from reference TRBV18 and TRBJ1-1, reads NAGVMQNPRHLVRRRGQEARLRCSPMKGHSHVYWYRQLPEEGLKFMVYLQKENIIDESGMPKERFSAEFPKEGPSILRIQQVVRGDSAAYFCASSPLRGENTEAFFGQGTRLTVV.

Details on this clone: The sample carries other DNA sequences with the same CDR3. The CDR3: CASSRQVNTEAFF. DNA for the CDR3: TGTGCCAGCAGCCGACAGGTGAACACTGAAGCTTTCTTT. The chain has TRBV6-5 and TRBJ1-1, with a weak D call TRBD1 (6 bases). Germline lookup yields CDR1 MNHEY and CDR2 SVGAGI. This CDR3 has 13 residues. Trimming removed 6 bases from V and 0 bases from J, with 8 bases in between.

The DNA of the CDR3 is TGTGCCAGCAGCCAAGGGGGACAGTCCGCCGAGCAGTACTTC. Protein product: CASSQGGQSAEQYF. The V gene is TRBV4-2, the J gene TRBJ2-7; 7 bases align to TRBD1. The V gene's germline CDR1 is LGHNA and CDR2 YNFKEQ. Trimming took 1 base from V and 6 from J; bases not matched to a gene: 6. This CDR3 is built from 14 residues.

Only a few counts were recorded for this clone. The chain uses TRBV2 and TRBJ2-1; D gene uncertain. Trimming removed 2 bases at V and 10 bases at J, with 12 bases between. The CDR3 totals 13 residues. The germline V gene has CDR1 SNHLY and CDR2 FYNNEI. CDR3 sequence: CASSESPGGEQFF. CDR3 sequence (DNA): TGTGCCAGCAGTGAATCACCGGGTGGGGAGCAGTTCTTC.

The chain has TRBV6-1 and TRBJ2-2; 8 bases agree with TRBD2. CDR3 length: 15 amino acids. Per germline, CDR1 MNHNS and CDR2 SASEGT. The ends lost 4 bases at V and 3 bases at J; junction bases unmatched: 4. This chain's CDR3 is CASSVAGRDTGELFF. The CDR3 nucleotides are TGTGCCAGCAGTGTAGCGGGGAGGGACACCGGGGAGCTGTTTTTT.

The chain couples TRBV5-4 to TRBJ2-1; 11 bases agree with TRBD2. CDR3 length: 15 residues. Trimming took 4 bases from V and 8 from J; bases not matched to a gene: 8. From germline, CDR1 is SGHNT and CDR2 YYREEE (reference sequence). The CDR3 DNA is TGTGCCAGCAGCGTGCCTAGCGGGAGGCGGTATGAGCAGTTCTTC. Amino acids: CASSVPSGRRYEQFF. Filled out from reference TRBV5-4 and TRBJ2-1, the complete variable domain reads ETGVTQSPTHLIKTRGQQVTLRCSSQSGHNTVSWYQQALGQGPQFIFQYYREEENGRGNFPPRFSGLQFPNYSSELNVNALELDDSALYLCASSVPSGRRYEQFFGPGTRLTVL.

The gene calls are TRBV18 and TRBJ1-2, with D possibly matching TRBD1 (6 bases). The CDR3 runs 13 residues. Germline values: CDR1 KGHSH, CDR2 LQKENI. The V gene lost 6 bases and the J gene lost 14 bases, with 22 bases spanning the gap. DNA for the CDR3: TGTGCCAGCTCGCCCGGGACACCCTCAAGGGAAACCTTC. Amino acid sequence: CASSPGTPSRETF.

The rearrangement links TRBV29-1 to TRBJ1-1; possibly TRBD1 for D (6 bases). In germline, CDR1 is SQVTM, CDR2 ANQGSEA. V gave up 7 bases and J gave up 1 base, with 16 bases separating them. There are 14 residues in the CDR3. CDR3 nucleotide sequence: TGCAGCGCGACGTGGGGGGGCGAGAACACTGAAGCTTTCTTT. This encodes CSATWGGENTEAFF.